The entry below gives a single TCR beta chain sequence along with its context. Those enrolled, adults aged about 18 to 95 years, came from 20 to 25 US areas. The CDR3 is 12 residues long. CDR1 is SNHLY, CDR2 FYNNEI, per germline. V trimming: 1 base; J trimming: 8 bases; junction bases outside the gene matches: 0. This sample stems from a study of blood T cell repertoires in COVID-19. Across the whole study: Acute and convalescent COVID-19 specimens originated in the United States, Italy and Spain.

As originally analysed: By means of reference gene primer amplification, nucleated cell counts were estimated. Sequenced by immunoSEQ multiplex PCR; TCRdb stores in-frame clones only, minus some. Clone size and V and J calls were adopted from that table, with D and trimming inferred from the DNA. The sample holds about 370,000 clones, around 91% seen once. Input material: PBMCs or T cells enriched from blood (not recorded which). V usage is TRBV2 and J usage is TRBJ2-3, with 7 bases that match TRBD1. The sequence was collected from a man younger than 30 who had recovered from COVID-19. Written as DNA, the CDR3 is TGTGCCAGCAGTGAAGGGGACAGTACGCAGTATTTT. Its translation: CASSEGDSTQYF.